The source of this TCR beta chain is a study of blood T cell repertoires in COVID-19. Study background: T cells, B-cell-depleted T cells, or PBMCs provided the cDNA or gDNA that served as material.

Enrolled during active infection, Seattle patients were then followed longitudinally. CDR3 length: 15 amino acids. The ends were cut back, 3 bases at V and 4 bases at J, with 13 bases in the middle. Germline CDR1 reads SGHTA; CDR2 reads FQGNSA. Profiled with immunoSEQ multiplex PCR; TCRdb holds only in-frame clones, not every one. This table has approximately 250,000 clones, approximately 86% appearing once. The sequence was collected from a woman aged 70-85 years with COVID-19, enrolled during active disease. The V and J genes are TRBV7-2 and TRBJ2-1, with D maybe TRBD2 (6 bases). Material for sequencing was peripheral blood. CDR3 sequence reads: CASSFLRDFYNEQFF. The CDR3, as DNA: TGTGCCAGCAGCTTCCTCCGGGACTTTTACAATGAGCAGTTCTTC.